Listed below are T cell receptor beta chains from one sample, sequenced in a study of cytotoxic CD8 clonotypes in ibrutinib-treated CLL. Generated by immunoSEQ multiplex PCR, the TCRdb table keeps only in-frame clones and is missing some. The sample has more than 110,000 clones; more than 70% are singletons. This specimen was PBMCs, taken after 36 months of ibrutinib treatment. These TCRs come from a human donor with chronic lymphocytic leukemia. Both conserved end residues are part of each CDR3. The order of the fields is J gene, V gene, D gene, clone size, CDR3 protein, CDR3 DNA. D genes are given only for firm matches. Clone size appears in some rows only: once, few, many, or a class for an expanded clone.

>TRBJ1-6|TRBV28|.|once
CASSLSGRVNSPLHF
TGTGCCAGCAGTTTATCAGGCAGGGTTAATTCACCCCTCCACTTT
>TRBJ1-3|TRBV30|.|.
CAWGPVISGNTIYF
TGTGCCTGGGGACCGGTCATCTCTGGAAACACCATATATTTT
>TRBJ2-6|TRBV7-6|TRBD1|.
CASSQTGAGANVLTF
TGTGCCAGCAGCCAAACAGGGGCTGGGGCCAACGTCCTGACTTTC
>TRBJ2-3|TRBV2|.|.
CASSGGRDTQYF
TGTGCCAGCAGTGGAGGAAGGGATACGCAGTATTTT
>TRBJ1-1|TRBV28|.|.
CAIGTPFMNTEAFF
TGTGCCATCGGGACACCGTTCATGAACACTGAAGCTTTCTTT
>TRBJ2-7|TRBV6-5|TRBD1|.
CASSYGTGLSEQYF
TGTGCCAGCAGTTACGGGACAGGGTTGTCCGAGCAGTACTTC
>TRBJ2-1|TRBV2|.|.
CASSENWNEQFF
TGTGCCAGCAGTGAAAATTGGAATGAGCAGTTCTTC
>TRBJ2-7|TRBV7-2|.|.
CASSPDSNYEQYF
TGTGCCAGCAGCCCGGACAGCAACTACGAGCAGTACTTC
>TRBJ2-2|TRBV28|.|.
CATLVPGELFF
TGTGCCACTCTGGTCCCCGGGGAGCTGTTTTTT
>TRBJ2-3|TRBV4-1|TRBD2|.
CASSPRGGTFGRAAVEGQYF
TGCGCCAGCAGCCCCAGGGGAGGGACCTTCGGGAGGGCTGCGGTAGAGGGGCAGTATTTT
>TRBJ1-5|TRBV18|.|.
CASSPQGSNQPQHF
TGTGCCAGCTCACCACAAGGGAGCAATCAGCCCCAGCATTTT
>TRBJ1-5|TRBV19|.|.
CASSLRMPPQHF
TGTGCCAGTAGTCTAAGGATGCCGCCCCAGCATTTT
>TRBJ1-6|TRBV4-1|.|.
CASSQEGSGRPYNSPLHF
TGCGCCAGCAGCCAAGAGGGGAGCGGCCGGCCCTATAATTCACCCCTCCACTTT
>TRBJ1-2|TRBV5-8|.|.
CASSPYVLGYGYTF
TGTGCCAGCAGCCCTTATGTACTTGGCTATGGCTACACCTTC
>TRBJ1-2|TRBV27|.|once
CASAEGGYYGYTF
TGTGCCAGCGCCGAGGGGGGGTACTATGGCTACACCTTC
>TRBJ1-1|TRBV29-1|.|.
CSAHRDSTEAFF
TGCAGCGCCCACAGGGATAGCACTGAAGCTTTCTTT